Shown below are 28 T cell receptor beta chains from a single sample sequenced in a study of blood T cells in healthy people across ages. The use of a sample-barcoded 5' primer and a J-beta primer mix characterized a second PCR of roughly 7 to 12 cycles. TCRdb itself ran the 5' RACE reads through MiXCR, one entry per CDR3 protein. The sample has roughly 1.7 million distinct CDR3 sequences, roughly 30% seen once; the top ten hold roughly 10%. The specimen sequenced was blood. These receptors all come from a woman in her thirties in good health.

There are many counts of this clonotype. The chain joins TRBV10-3 to TRBJ2-5, with D possibly TRBD1 on 5 matching bases. The CDR3 is 16 amino acids. V dropped 3 bases and J dropped 1 base, with 15 bases sitting between them. The germline CDR1 and CDR2 sequences are ENHRY and SYGVKD. The DNA for the CDR3 is TGTGCCATCAGTGACCATGCCGACAGAATCCAAGAGACCCAGTACTTC. Amino acids: CAISDHADRIQETQYF.

This rearrangement joins TRBV6-5 to TRBJ2-5; TRBD2 might be the D (6 bases). The CDR3 contains 14 residues. V lost 8 bases and J lost 4, with 17 bases in between. Germline CDR1 and CDR2: MNHEY and SVGAGI. Here the CDR3 DNA reads TGTGCCAGCGAGTCGGAGGGCCTGGGAGAGACCCAGTACTTC. Amino acid sequence: CASESEGLGETQYF.

This clonotype was recorded once. The chain couples TRBV20-1 to TRBJ1-3; D not resolved. Trimming stripped 5 bases from V and 3 bases from J, with 11 bases between. Per the germline V gene, CDR1 is DFQATT and CDR2 is SNEGSKA (reference sequence). The CDR3 runs 13 residues. CDR3 residues: CSAWRGGGNTIYF. In DNA, the CDR3 is TGCAGTGCTTGGCGGGGTGGTGGAAACACCATATATTTT.

This clonotype was detected only a few times. The chain couples TRBV29-1 to TRBJ1-1; D possibly corresponds to TRBD1 (5 bases). CDR1 SQVTM and CDR2 ANQGSEA come from the germline V gene. Trimming removed 4 bases from V and 11 bases from J, with 5 bases in between. There are 8 residues in the CDR3. The CDR3 DNA follows: TGCAGCGTTGGGGGGGCTTTCTTT. This sequence encodes CSVGGAFF.

CDR3 DNA: TGCAGTGCTAAACGAAGGAACACTGAAGCTTTCTTT. It translates to CSAKRRNTEAFF. V and J are TRBV20-1 and TRBJ1-1; D gene uncertain. The CDR3 length is 12 residues. Germline lookup yields CDR1 DFQATT and CDR2 SNEGSKA (reference sequence). V was shortened by 4 bases and J by 1 base, with 7 bases between the two germline ends.

This chain uses TRBV7-3 with TRBJ2-1, with 8 nucleotides matching TRBD2. Looked up from germline, CDR1 is SGHTA and CDR2 is FQGTGA. V trimming: 4 bases; J trimming: 8 bases; junction bases outside the gene matches: 4. The CDR3 runs 13 residues. The CDR3 bases are TGTGCCAGCAGCTGGGGCGGGGGGTATGAGCAGTTCTTC. This translates into CASSWGGGYEQFF.

The chain employs TRBV10-2 and TRBJ1-4, with a possible D match to TRBD1 (6 bases). Trimming stripped 6 bases from V and 0 bases from J, with 8 bases between. The CDR3 is 14 amino acids. Germline CDR1 and CDR2: WSHSY and SAAADI. The CDR3 DNA is TGCGCCAGCAGGGACAGTGCAACTAATGAAAAACTGTTTTTT. It is translated as CASRDSATNEKLFF.

The chain joins TRBV12-5 to TRBJ2-5, with 10 bases matching TRBD1. Trimming took 2 bases from V and 4 from J; bases not matched to a gene: 10. CDR3 length: 17 amino acids. Per the germline V gene, CDR1 is LGHNT and CDR2 is FRNRAP. CDR3 DNA: TGTGCTAGTGGTTTGTCCTTGACGGGACAGGGGACAGAGACCCAGTACTTC. This sequence encodes CASGLSLTGQGTETQYF.

This chain joins TRBV12-3 or TRBV12-4 and TRBJ1-1; D call uncertain. The CDR3 consists of 13 residues. V was shortened by 4 bases and J by 5 bases, with 11 bases between the two germline ends. The DNA of the CDR3 is TGTGCCAGCAGTTCGGGCCCGAGAACTGAAGCTTTCTTT. The encoded protein is CASSSGPRTEAFF.

V and J are TRBV20-1 and TRBJ2-1; the D gene could be TRBD1 or TRBD2 (5 bases each). V gave up 5 bases and J gave up 0 bases, with 17 bases separating them. Germline CDR1 and CDR2: DFQATT and SNEGSKA (reference sequence). The length of the CDR3 is 16 residues. The CDR3 loop reads CSAHTLSGLSYNEQFF. As DNA, the CDR3 is TGCAGTGCTCACACTCTATCGGGGCTCTCCTACAATGAGCAGTTCTTC.

The chain couples TRBV7-9 to TRBJ2-1; TRBD1 matches 9 bases. After removal of 5 bases from V and 13 bases from J, the junction contained 15 bases not matched to a gene. This CDR3 spans 15 amino acids. Germline-derived CDR1 and CDR2 are SEHNR and FQNEAQ (reference sequence). CDR3 loop: CASSPGTGIVETQFF. CDR3 nucleotide sequence: TGTGCCAGCAGCCCCGGGACAGGGATCGTAGAGACCCAGTTCTTC.

This clonotype turned up a few times. The rearrangement joins TRBV20-1 to TRBJ2-7; 11 positions agree with TRBD1. Germline CDR1 reads DFQATT; CDR2 reads SNEGSKA (reference sequence). The length of the CDR3 is 14 residues. The junction had 5 bases not matched to a gene; V was cut back by 1 base and J by 6 bases. CDR3 residues: CSARGQGQGGEQYF. DNA of the CDR3: TGCAGTGCTAGAGGGCAGGGACAGGGGGGCGAGCAGTACTTC.

V and J are TRBV4-1 and TRBJ2-1; D possibly corresponds to TRBD2 (6 bases). CDR3 length: 16 residues. Germline values: CDR1 MGHRA, CDR2 YSYEKL. V was trimmed by 1 base and J by 7 bases, leaving 17 bases between them. CDR3 coding DNA: TGCGCCAGCAGCCAAGCCGGGTCCCTCCGGGGGAATGAGCAGTTCTTC. This translates into CASSQAGSLRGNEQFF.

This clonotype was seen only a few times. CDR3 in DNA: TGTGCCAGCAGCTTAGCGCACGCGGGCACAGATACGCAGTATTTT. Translated, it gives CASSLAHAGTDTQYF. The chain employs TRBV7-2 and TRBJ2-3, with D unresolved. Germline CDR1 and CDR2: SGHTA and FQGNSA. CDR3 length: 15 amino acids. V dropped 0 bases and J dropped 1 base, with 8 bases sitting between them.

The chain uses TRBV7-9 and TRBJ2-2; D is uncertain. Germline V gene lookup returns CDR1 SEHNR and CDR2 FQNEAQ (reference sequence). The CDR3 is made up of 12 amino acids. With 5 bases removed from V and 8 bases from J, the gap between germline ends came to 9 bases. The CDR3 spells CASSRFGGELFF. CDR3 DNA sequence: TGTGCCAGCAGCCGCTTCGGGGGGGAGCTGTTTTTT.

This clonotype showed up just a few times. V is TRBV6-2 or TRBV6-3 and J is TRBJ2-7; the D gene is possibly TRBD1 (6 bases). Trimming stripped 6 bases from V and 3 bases from J, with 18 bases between. CDR3 length equals 15 residues. Germline-derived CDR1 and CDR2 are MNHEY and SVGEGT. This CDR3 is CASSPIGGTVYEQYF. The CDR3 bases are TGTGCCAGCAGCCCGATAGGGGGTACGGTCTACGAGCAGTACTTC.

This sequence joins TRBV7-2 and TRBJ2-3; D is undetermined. Germline lookup yields CDR1 SGHTA and CDR2 FQGNSA. This CDR3 is built from 13 residues. Trimming cost V 3 bases and J 6 bases, with 10 bases left between them. CDR3: CASSFGSPDTQYF. CDR3 nucleotides: TGTGCCAGCAGCTTCGGCTCTCCGGATACGCAGTATTTT.

V is TRBV18 and J is TRBJ2-3, with D hard to call. CDR3 length: 15 residues. From germline, CDR1 is KGHSH and CDR2 LQKENI. With 4 bases removed from V and 3 bases from J, the gap between germline ends came to 14 bases. The CDR3 bases are TGTGCCAGCTCACGTGACAATATACCGACAGATACGCAGTATTTT. Translating gives CASSRDNIPTDTQYF.

This clonotype was seen a handful of times. The V call is TRBV28, the J call TRBJ2-7; the D is unclear. The CDR3 totals 14 residues. V was trimmed by 3 bases and J by 1 base, leaving 10 bases between them. Germline-derived CDR1 and CDR2 are MDHEN and SYDVKM. CDR3 in amino acids: CASSFPGNSYEQYF. The CDR3 DNA is TGTGCCAGCAGTTTTCCGGGTAATTCCTACGAGCAGTACTTC.

This rearrangement joins TRBV7-3 to TRBJ2-3, with 7 bases aligning to TRBD2. J gave up 2 bases and V 1 base, and 6 bases lay outside the gene matches. Germline V gene lookup returns CDR1 SGHTA and CDR2 FQGTGA. This CDR3 is built from 16 residues. The CDR3 DNA reads TGTGCCAGCAGCTTAAGCGCGGGAGTCAACACAGATACGCAGTATTTT. Protein sequence: CASSLSAGVNTDTQYF.

This clonotype was seen more than once but under ten times. The chain uses TRBV20-1 and TRBJ1-4; D not resolved. The germline V gene has CDR1 DFQATT and CDR2 SNEGSKA (reference sequence). The ends were cut back, 3 bases at V and 4 bases at J, with 18 bases in the middle. This CDR3 contains 16 residues. The CDR3 DNA sequence: TGCAGTGCTAGGCCGGCGACGGCGGAGCTTAATGAAAAACTGTTTTTT. Encoded protein: CSARPATAELNEKLFF.

This clonotype was detected only once. The rearrangement links TRBV2 to TRBJ1-4; TRBD1 might be the D (6 bases). The CDR3 covers 18 residues. The V gene lost 6 bases and the J gene lost 3 bases, with 23 bases spanning the gap. Germline loops: CDR1 SNHLY, CDR2 FYNNEI. CDR3 in DNA: TGTGCCAGCAGACCACCGGGGGCCCCTAGTTTGGCTAATGAAAAACTGTTTTTT. Its protein is CASRPPGAPSLANEKLFF.

The J gene is TRBJ2-5, the V gene TRBV12-3 or TRBV12-4, with 10 bases aligning to TRBD1. The ends lost 1 base at V and 2 bases at J; junction bases unmatched: 7. The CDR3 consists of 17 residues. The CDR3 bases are TGTGCCAGCAGTTTAGTGAAGGGACAGGGGCCACAAGAGACCCAGTACTTC. As protein: CASSLVKGQGPQETQYF.

This clonotype was seen more than once but under ten times. The V call is TRBV5-1, the J call TRBJ2-1, with 10 bases fitting TRBD2. The CDR3 is 15 residues long. Per the germline V gene, CDR1 is SGHRS and CDR2 is YFSETQ. The J segment lost 9 bases and the V segment lost 0 bases, leaving 6 bases of the junction unmatched. DNA for the CDR3: TGCGCCAGCAGCTTGGTCCAGCGGGGGGGCATTGAGCAGTTCTTC. As protein: CASSLVQRGGIEQFF.

This clonotype was seen a handful of times. The chain combines TRBV27 with TRBJ2-7; D is perhaps TRBD2 (6 bases). V lost 5 bases to trimming and J lost 3 bases, with 17 bases between them. Looked up from germline, CDR1 is MNHEY and CDR2 is SMNVEV (reference sequence). The CDR3 length is 15 residues. The CDR3 sequence: CASSLLAGGFYEQYF. CDR3 in DNA: TGTGCCAGCAGTCTACTAGCTGGGGGATTCTACGAGCAGTACTTC.

The chain uses TRBV9 and TRBJ2-2, with a tentative D call TRBD1 (5 bases). This CDR3 region has 15 residues. Trimming pared 0 bases from V and 5 bases from J, leaving 11 bases between. CDR1 and CDR2 from the germline V gene are SGDLS and YYNGEE. The CDR3: CASSVVAGRTGELFF. CDR3 DNA: TGTGCCAGCAGCGTAGTGGCAGGGCGAACCGGGGAGCTGTTTTTT. Full variable domain (missing parts from reference TRBV9 and TRBJ2-2): DSGVTQTPKHLITATGQRVTLRCSPRSGDLSVYWYQQSLDQGLQFLIQYYNGEERAKGNILERFSAQQFPDLHSELNLSSLELGDSALYFCASSVVAGRTGELFFGEGSRLTVL.

This clonotype showed up just a few times. The chain carries TRBV20-1 and TRBJ1-2; TRBD1 might be the D (6 bases). The germline CDR1 and CDR2 sequences are DFQATT and SNEGSKA (reference sequence). The CDR3 totals 13 residues. Trimming took 6 bases from V and 3 from J, leaving 14 bases between them. CDR3 bases: TGCAGTGCGAAGCAGGGGAGTGACTATGGCTACACCTTC. It is translated as CSAKQGSDYGYTF.

The V call is TRBV10-3, the J call TRBJ2-7; 9 bases agree with TRBD1. V gave up 3 bases and J gave up 5 bases; unmatched junction bases: 2. Germline values: CDR1 ENHRY, CDR2 SYGVKD. The CDR3 has 13 residues. CDR3 residues: CAISDDRGDEQYF. The CDR3 DNA reads as TGTGCCATCAGTGACGACAGGGGGGACGAGCAGTACTTC.